Listed here is a single T cell receptor beta chain. This sample is part of a study of blood T cell repertoires in COVID-19. Study at large: Both acute and convalescent COVID-19 samples were obtained from the United States, Italy and Spain. Sources were T cells, B-cell-depleted T cells, or PBMCs; the material itself was cDNA or gDNA.

In the authors' workflow: Estimation of nucleated cell counts relied on the amplification of reference gene primers. Using immunoSEQ multiplex PCR, the repertoire was profiled, and TCRdb retains in-frame clones only, with some absent. V and J calls and clone size are those listed in that table; D and trimming were worked out from the DNA. The table records about 260,000 clones, approximately 89% of them present only once. Those enrolled in Seattle joined during active infection and were followed longitudinally afterward. The sequence was obtained from a woman between 70 and 85 years old with COVID-19, enrolled during active disease. The material sequenced was peripheral blood.

CDR3 in DNA: TGTGCCAGCAGCTTGCGGGCGGGAAACAATGAGCAGTTCTTC. It yields the protein CASSLRAGNNEQFF. The gene calls are TRBV7-9 and TRBJ2-1; maybe TRBD2 (6 bases). The CDR3 has 14 residues. Germline V gene lookup returns CDR1 SEHNR and CDR2 FQNEAQ (reference sequence). Trimming pared 3 bases from V and 5 bases from J, leaving 11 bases between.